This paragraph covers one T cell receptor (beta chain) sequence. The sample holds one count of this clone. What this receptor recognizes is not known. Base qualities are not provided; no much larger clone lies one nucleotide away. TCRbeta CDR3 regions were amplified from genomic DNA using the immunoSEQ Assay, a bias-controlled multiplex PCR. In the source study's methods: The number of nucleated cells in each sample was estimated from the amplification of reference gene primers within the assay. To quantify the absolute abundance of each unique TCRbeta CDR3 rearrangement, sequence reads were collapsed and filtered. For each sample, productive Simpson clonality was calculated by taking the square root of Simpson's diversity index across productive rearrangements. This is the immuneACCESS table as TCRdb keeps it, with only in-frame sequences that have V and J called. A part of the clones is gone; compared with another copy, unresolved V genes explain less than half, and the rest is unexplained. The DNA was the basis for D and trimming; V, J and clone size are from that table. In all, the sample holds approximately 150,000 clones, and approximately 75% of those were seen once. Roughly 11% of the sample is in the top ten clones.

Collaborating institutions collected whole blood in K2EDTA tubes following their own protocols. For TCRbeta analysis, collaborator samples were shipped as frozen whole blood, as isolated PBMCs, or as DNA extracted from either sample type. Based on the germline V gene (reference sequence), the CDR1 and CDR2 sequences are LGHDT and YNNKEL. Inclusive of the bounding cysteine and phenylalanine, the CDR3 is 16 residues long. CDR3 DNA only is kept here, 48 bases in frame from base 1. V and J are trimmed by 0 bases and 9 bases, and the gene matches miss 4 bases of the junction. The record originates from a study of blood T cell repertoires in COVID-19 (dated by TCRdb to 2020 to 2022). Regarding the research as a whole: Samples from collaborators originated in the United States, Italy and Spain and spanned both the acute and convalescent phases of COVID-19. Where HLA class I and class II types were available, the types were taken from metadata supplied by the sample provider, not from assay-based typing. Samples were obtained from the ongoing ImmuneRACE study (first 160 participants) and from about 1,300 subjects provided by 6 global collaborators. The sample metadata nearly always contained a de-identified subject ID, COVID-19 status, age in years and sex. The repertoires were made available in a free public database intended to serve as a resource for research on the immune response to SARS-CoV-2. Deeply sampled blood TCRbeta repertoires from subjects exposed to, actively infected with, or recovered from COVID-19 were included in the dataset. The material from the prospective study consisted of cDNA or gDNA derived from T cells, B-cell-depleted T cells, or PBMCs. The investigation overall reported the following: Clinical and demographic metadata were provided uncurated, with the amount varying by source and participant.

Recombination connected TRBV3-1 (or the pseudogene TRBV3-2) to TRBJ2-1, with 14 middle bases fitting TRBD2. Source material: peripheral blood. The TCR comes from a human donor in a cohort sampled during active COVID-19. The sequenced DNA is TGTGCCAGCAGCCAAGAGAGGACTAGCGGGAGGTCTGAGCAGTTCTTC. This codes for CASSQERTSGRSEQFF.